The entry that follows covers one T cell receptor (beta chain) sequence. These data originate in a study of shared clonotypes between healthy human individuals. CDR1 and CDR2 (germline): SGHRS, YFSETQ. This CDR3 comprises 15 residues. The V end was cut by 0 bases, the J end by 2 bases, with 10 bases between. The donors were adults (healthy and HIV-negative) with no recent acute infections or vaccinations. Measured with immunoSEQ multiplex PCR; TCRdb has only the in-frame clones, and not every one. The sample has 550,000 to 600,000 clones, roughly four fifths seen once. This sequence joins TRBV5-1 and TRBJ2-3; D gene ambiguous. This clonotype was sampled from a woman in her thirties or forties in good health. Some clones in this sample may be carry-over from other donors' samples. Sequenced: PBMCs. This CDR3 is CASSLVGLNTDTQYF. CDR3 DNA: TGCGCCAGCAGCTTGGTGGGCCTTAACACAGATACGCAGTATTTT.